Below are 32 T cell receptor beta chains sequenced from a single sample in a study of PD-1 blockade in classical Hodgkin lymphoma. Brentuximab vedotin exposure varied among the patients, all of whom had relapsed after autologous stem cell transplantation. Profiling relied on immunoSEQ multiplex PCR, and the TCRdb table lists in-frame clones only, not all of them. The table shows about 97,000 clones, with more than 85% occurring only once. The sample consisted of peripheral blood mononuclear cells (PBMCs), taken before the second cycle of nivolumab. The receptors originated from a human donor with classical Hodgkin lymphoma.

The chain recombines TRBV7-8 with TRBJ2-7; the D is unclear. With 3 bases removed from V and 0 bases from J, the gap between germline ends came to 12 bases. Looked up from germline, CDR1 is SGHVS and CDR2 is FQNEAQ. The CDR3 contains 15 residues. The CDR3 protein is CASSFYQYLSYEQYF. In DNA form, the CDR3 reads TGTGCCAGCAGCTTCTACCAATACCTCTCCTACGAGCAGTACTTC.

The chain has TRBV7-6 and TRBJ2-3; D ambiguous. Germline V gene data show CDR1 as SGHVS and CDR2 as FNYEAQ. CDR3 size: 16 residues. Trimming took off 1 base at V and 1 base at J, with 12 bases between the two ends. The CDR3 nucleotides are TGTGCCAGCAGCTTAGTGTTTGAGCTTGGCACAGATACGCAGTATTTT. As protein: CASSLVFELGTDTQYF.

This clone was seen just once. The V call is TRBV18, the J call TRBJ2-5, with 7 bases identical to TRBD1. The CDR3 sequence is 15 residues long. Trimming took 2 bases from V and 5 from J; bases not matched to a gene: 8. Germline lookup yields CDR1 KGHSH and CDR2 LQKENI. The CDR3 loop is CASSPTTGSLETQYF. The CDR3 DNA is TGTGCCAGCTCACCAACGACAGGGTCTTTGGAGACCCAGTACTTC.

The chain has TRBV4-2 and TRBJ2-7, with D possibly TRBD1 on 7 matching bases. The germline V and J ends were trimmed by 0 bases and 4 bases, with 16 bases remaining between them. The CDR3 loop spans 16 amino acids. The germline V gene has CDR1 LGHNA and CDR2 YNFKEQ. The CDR3 DNA follows: TGTGCCAGCAGCCAAGATTGGTGGTCAGGGGGGTACGAGCAGTACTTC. This encodes CASSQDWWSGGYEQYF.

The DNA of the CDR3 is TGTGCCAGCAGCTTAAATTCAGGGGGCACGGATCAGCCCCAGCATTTT. This sequence encodes CASSLNSGGTDQPQHF. The chain combines TRBV11-2 with TRBJ1-5, with 8 bases matching TRBD1. The CDR3 has 16 amino acids. V shed 2 bases, J shed 5 bases, and the junction held 8 bases outside the gene matches. Germline V gene lookup returns CDR1 SGHAT and CDR2 FQNNGV.

The chain uses TRBV28 and TRBJ1-6, with a tentative D call TRBD1 (5 bases). V lost 6 bases, J lost 3 bases, and 18 bases lay in between. This CDR3 contains 17 residues. Germline V gives CDR1 MDHEN, CDR2 SYDVKM. CDR3 residues: CASSTPSGVGYNSPLHF. The CDR3 nucleotides read TGTGCCAGCAGCACGCCTTCGGGGGTGGGCTATAATTCACCCCTCCACTTT.

In its sample, this clone was seen once. This chain uses TRBV2 with TRBJ1-2; D is unresolved. Looked up from germline, CDR1 is SNHLY and CDR2 is FYNNEI. The CDR3 loop spans 14 amino acids. Trimming removed 3 bases at V and 4 bases at J, with 12 bases between. The CDR3 reads CASSEFTLSYGYTF. The CDR3 nucleotides are TGTGCCAGCAGTGAGTTTACCCTCAGCTATGGCTACACCTTC.

This chain uses TRBV18 with TRBJ2-5; D is possibly TRBD2 (6 bases). This CDR3 comprises 15 residues. From germline, CDR1 is KGHSH and CDR2 LQKENI. V was clipped by 2 bases and J by 2 bases, with 12 bases between them. CDR3 nucleotides: TGTGCCAGCTCACCAAGACTAGGCCAGCAAGAGACCCAGTACTTC. Its protein is CASSPRLGQQETQYF.

V is TRBV5-8 and J is TRBJ1-5; D possibly corresponds to TRBD1 (5 bases). The V and J ends lost 4 bases and 7 bases respectively, with 21 bases between them. The germline CDR1 and CDR2 sequences are SGHTS and YDEGEE. The CDR3 loop spans 16 amino acids. The CDR3 reads CASSRRLEGLRQPQHF. The CDR3 coding sequence is TGTGCCAGCAGCCGGAGGTTGGAGGGGTTAAGACAGCCCCAGCATTTT.

The CDR3 DNA reads as TGCAGCGTGGGGGAGGGTGTCGCTGGGCCCCAGCATTTT. Protein: CSVGEGVAGPQHF. The genes are TRBV29-1 and TRBJ1-5, with a possible D match to TRBD1 (5 bases). Germline assignment: CDR1 SQVTM and CDR2 ANQGSEA. V shed 6 bases and J shed 9 bases, with 18 bases lying between them. This CDR3 contains 13 residues.

The rearrangement uses TRBV6-1 and TRBJ2-7, with 8 bases fitting TRBD2. V shed 3 bases and J 4 bases; nucleotides not matched to a gene: 11. Germline V CDR1 and CDR2: MNHNS, SASEGT. This CDR3 has 16 residues. CDR3 sequence: CASSEASGLRGYEQYF. The CDR3 region has the DNA TGTGCCAGCAGTGAGGCTAGCGGGCTCCGGGGTTACGAGCAGTACTTC.

The chain is built from TRBV7-9 and TRBJ1-1; D ambiguous. V was clipped by 6 bases and J by 5 bases, with 22 bases between them. The CDR3 totals 16 residues. Per germline, CDR1 SEHNR and CDR2 FQNEAQ (reference sequence). CDR3 region: CASSLPGPGFGTEAFF. CDR3 bases: TGTGCCAGCAGTCTCCCGGGCCCCGGGTTCGGTACTGAAGCTTTCTTT.

This sequence joins TRBV2 and TRBJ1-3; D gene unclear. The germline gives CDR1 SNHLY, CDR2 FYNNEI. The CDR3 loop spans 16 amino acids. V lost 6 bases and J lost 4, with 19 bases in between. The CDR3 region is CASSLQGPSRGNTIYF. DNA for the CDR3: TGTGCCAGCAGCCTACAAGGCCCCTCAAGGGGAAACACCATATATTTT.

This chain uses TRBV28 with TRBJ2-2; D uncertain. The CDR3 covers 11 residues. V lost 7 bases, J lost 7 bases, and 7 bases lay in between. Germline V lookup: CDR1 MDHEN, CDR2 SYDVKM. The CDR3 region has the DNA TGTGCCAGCAATTTGAACGGGGAGCTGTTTTTT. Its protein is CASNLNGELFF.

The chain has TRBV11-1 and TRBJ2-4; D is unresolved. Trimming took off 0 bases at V and 8 bases at J, with 8 bases between the two ends. The CDR3 is 13 residues long. Germline V CDR1 and CDR2: SGHAT, FQDESV (reference sequence). CDR3 amino acids: CASSLAGNYIQYF. DNA of the CDR3: TGTGCCAGCAGCTTAGCAGGAAATTACATTCAGTACTTC.

The J gene is TRBJ2-3, the V gene TRBV10-3; the D gene could be TRBD1 or TRBD2 (6 bases each). This CDR3 is 14 amino acids long. Germline V gives CDR1 ENHRY, CDR2 SYGVKD. Trimming removed 6 bases at V and 1 base at J, with 11 bases between. The CDR3 spells CAIRGGEGTDTQYF. CDR3 coding DNA: TGTGCCATCAGGGGGGGCGAGGGCACAGATACGCAGTATTTT.

The rearrangement joins TRBV5-1 to TRBJ2-7; TRBD1 agrees at 8 bases. The CDR3 is 15 amino acids. Germline V gene data show CDR1 as SGHRS and CDR2 as YFSETQ. V was clipped by 4 bases and J by 2 bases; unmatched bases: 8. CDR3 in amino acids: CASSLTGQAPYEQYF. The CDR3 DNA follows: TGCGCCAGCAGCCTAACGGGACAGGCCCCCTACGAGCAGTACTTC.

Here the CDR3 reads CASSLAGMSNEQFF. The CDR3 DNA follows: TGTGCCAGCAGCTTAGCAGGAATGTCCAATGAGCAGTTCTTC. The chain employs TRBV7-3 and TRBJ2-1, with no clear D. V shed 2 bases and J shed 6 bases, with 11 bases lying between them. Germline V gives CDR1 SGHTA, CDR2 FQGTGA. The CDR3 is made up of 14 amino acids. Full variable domain (rest looked up from reference TRBV7-3 and TRBJ2-1): GAGVSQTPSNKVTEKGKYVELRCDPISGHTALYWYRQSLGQGPEFLIYFQGTGAADDSGLPNDRFFAVRPEGSVSTLKIQRTERGDSAVYLCASSLAGMSNEQFFGPGTRLTVL.

The rearrangement uses TRBV10-3 and TRBJ2-3; the match to TRBD1 covers 7 bases. Germline CDR1 and CDR2: ENHRY and SYGVKD. This CDR3 region has 15 residues. Losses at the gene ends were 11 bases for V and 3 bases for J; bases not matched to a gene: 14. CDR3 amino acids: CASQGGVVLTDTQYF. The CDR3 DNA reads as TGTGCCTCCCAAGGGGGCGTCGTTTTAACAGATACGCAGTATTTT.

This clone has just one count. The V call is TRBV6-1, the J call TRBJ2-3; 11 nucleotides align to TRBD1. The CDR3 runs 16 residues. The V and J ends lost 4 bases and 4 bases, in that order; junction bases with no gene match: 7. Looked up from germline, CDR1 is MNHNS and CDR2 is SASEGT. The CDR3 DNA reads TGTGCCAGCAGTGCCTACCGGACAGGGGGCGCAGATACGCAGTATTTT. Protein: CASSAYRTGGADTQYF.

The V gene is TRBV30, the J gene TRBJ1-5; 8 nucleotides match TRBD1. With 3 bases clipped from V and 2 bases from J, the junction kept 9 bases outside the gene matches. The CDR3 contains 16 residues. Germline CDR1 reads GTSNPN; CDR2 reads SVGIG (reference sequence). CDR3 sequence: CAWSPTLTGGNQPQHF. The DNA of the CDR3 is TGTGCCTGGAGCCCGACCCTGACAGGGGGCAATCAGCCCCAGCATTTT.

The chain joins TRBV7-9 to TRBJ1-2; 7 positions match TRBD1. The CDR3 has 13 residues. Germline CDR1 is SEHNR and CDR2 is FQNEAQ (reference sequence). Losses at the gene ends were 1 base for V and 5 bases for J; bases not matched to a gene: 1. This chain's CDR3 is CASSLEGAYGYTF. Written as DNA, the CDR3 is TGTGCCAGCAGCTTAGAGGGGGCATATGGCTACACCTTC.

The chain has TRBV4-3 and TRBJ2-3, with a weak D call TRBD2 (6 bases). Germline V lookup: CDR1 LGHNA, CDR2 YSLEER. Trimming removed 4 bases at V and 4 bases at J, with 18 bases between. This CDR3 is built from 16 residues. The CDR3 loop reads CASSPGIGGAADTQYF. The CDR3 nucleotides read TGCGCCAGCAGCCCCGGAATCGGGGGTGCCGCAGATACGCAGTATTTT.

The J gene is TRBJ1-1, the V gene TRBV7-2; maybe TRBD1 (6 bases). Germline V gene sequence: CDR1 SGHTA, CDR2 FQGNSA. The CDR3 spans 14 residues. V was shortened by 4 bases and J by 0 bases, with 9 bases between the two germline ends. The chain's CDR3 is CASSSSGVNTEAFF. In DNA form, the CDR3 reads TGTGCCAGCAGCTCGTCAGGGGTGAACACTGAAGCTTTCTTT. Looking up the rest from reference TRBV7-2 and TRBJ1-1 gives the full variable domain: GAGVSQSPSNKVTEKGKDVELRCDPISGHTALYWYRQSLGQGLEFLIYFQGNSAPDKSGLPSDRFSAERTGGSVSTLTIQRTQQEDSAVYLCASSSSGVNTEAFFGQGTRLTVV.

This clone appeared once. This chain uses TRBV4-2 with TRBJ2-5; unclear D gene. Trimming cost V 2 bases and J 2 bases, with 15 bases left between them. The germline gives CDR1 LGHNA, CDR2 YNFKEQ. The CDR3 is made up of 16 amino acids. The CDR3 loop reads CASSQLPGNPQETQYF. CDR3 nucleotide sequence: TGTGCCAGCAGCCAACTGCCAGGCAACCCGCAAGAGACCCAGTACTTC.

The chain has TRBV11-2 and TRBJ2-3; D gene unclear. CDR1 SGHAT and CDR2 FQNNGV come from the germline V gene. The germline V and J ends were trimmed by 5 bases and 4 bases, with 19 bases remaining between them. The CDR3 is 16 residues long. The CDR3 DNA reads TGTGCCAGCAGCCCCGCCCAGATTGTGGCAGCAGATACGCAGTATTTT. Protein sequence: CASSPAQIVAADTQYF. Looking up the rest from reference TRBV11-2 and TRBJ2-3 gives the full variable domain: EAGVAQSPRYKIIEKRQSVAFWCNPISGHATLYWYQQILGQGPKLLIQFQNNGVVDDSQLPKDRFSAERLKGVDSTLKIQPAKLEDSAVYLCASSPAQIVAADTQYFGPGTRLTVL.

The rearrangement uses TRBV30 and TRBJ1-3; D possibly corresponds to TRBD1 (5 bases). Germline CDR1 is GTSNPN and CDR2 is SVGIG (reference sequence). V lost 1 base, J lost 3 bases, and 16 bases lay in between. The CDR3 spans 16 residues. CDR3 in DNA: TGTGCCTGGAGTGCAGGGACCACTCGAAGTGGAAACACCATATATTTT. Protein sequence: CAWSAGTTRSGNTIYF.

The chain has TRBV18 and TRBJ2-2, with D possibly called TRBD1 or TRBD2 (5 bases each). CDR1 and CDR2 from the germline V gene are KGHSH and LQKENI. V was cut by 2 bases and J by 8 bases, with 12 bases left in between. This CDR3 has 14 residues. The CDR3 region is CASSPWDGRGELFF. The CDR3 DNA reads as TGTGCCAGCTCACCATGGGACGGCCGGGGGGAGCTGTTTTTT.

This chain links TRBV7-9 with TRBJ1-4; TRBD1 agrees at 10 bases. CDR1 SEHNR and CDR2 FQNEAQ come from the germline V gene (reference sequence). The CDR3 spans 15 residues. Trimming at V came to 6 bases and at J to 8 bases, leaving 9 bases not matched to a gene. CDR3 sequence (DNA): TGTGCCAGCAGTTTCGGACAGGGGGGATTGGAAAAACTGTTTTTT. Its protein product is CASSFGQGGLEKLFF.

V gene TRBV15 combines with J gene TRBJ2-7; no reliable D call. Germline V CDR1 and CDR2: LNHNV, YYDKDF (reference sequence). The CDR3 is 16 amino acids. Trimming removed 2 bases at V and 0 bases at J, with 14 bases between. The CDR3 loop is CATSRQKGVRSYEQYF. CDR3 coding DNA: TGTGCCACCAGCAGACAGAAAGGAGTCCGCTCCTACGAGCAGTACTTC.

A note on this clone: The same CDR3 can be traced to other DNA sequences in this sample. The chain combines TRBV5-8 with TRBJ2-1, with D unclear. Germline assignment: CDR1 SGHTS and CDR2 YDEGEE. CDR3 size: 12 residues. The V end lost 4 bases, the J end lost 0 bases, and 2 bases lay between the germline ends. CDR3 in amino acids: CASSLSYNEQFF. CDR3 bases: TGTGCCAGCAGCCTCTCCTACAATGAGCAGTTCTTC.

V usage is TRBV4-3 and J usage is TRBJ2-7; D remains ambiguous. Germline V gene lookup returns CDR1 LGHNA and CDR2 YSLEER. V lost 0 bases and J lost 0, with 9 bases in between. The CDR3 has 15 residues. The CDR3 spells CASSQEGMNSYEQYF. The CDR3 nucleotides are TGCGCCAGCAGCCAAGAGGGAATGAACTCCTACGAGCAGTACTTC.